The rows below give T cell receptor beta chains drawn from one sample of a study of blood T cell repertoires in COVID-19. Some clones are missing from TCRdb's copy, which holds only in-frame ones; the method was immunoSEQ multiplex PCR. The data hold hundreds of thousands of clones, with roughly 89% observed a single time. Sample: peripheral blood. The receptors were gathered from a woman aged 45-65 years with COVID-19, enrolled during active disease. Both conserved end residues are part of each CDR3. Each record gives: clone size, J gene, V gene, D gene, CDR3 DNA, CDR3 protein. D genes are given only for firm matches. Clone size is stated in some rows and not others, as once, few, many or a class when expanded.

- | TRBJ2-2 | TRBV9 | TRBD2 | TGTGCCAGCAGCGTAGCTGGGGGGGTTTCGAATACCGGGGAGCTGTTTTTT | CASSVAGGVSNTGELFF
- | TRBJ1-1 | TRBV9 | - | TGTGCCAGCAGCGTAGGACAGTCCGGCGGAGCTTTCTTT | CASSVGQSGGAFF
once | TRBJ2-3 | TRBV9 | - | TGTGCCAGCAGCGTAGGAACGGAGCACACAGATACGCAGTATTTT | CASSVGTEHTDTQYF
- | TRBJ2-1 | TRBV4-2 | TRBD2 | TGTGCCAGCAGCCAAGATCGGACTAGCGGGGGCAATGAGCAGTTCTTC | CASSQDRTSGGNEQFF
- | TRBJ2-7 | TRBV28 | - | TGTGCCAGCAGTTTAGGGCAGGGCGAGCAGTACTTC | CASSLGQGEQYF
- | TRBJ1-1 | TRBV2 | - | TGTGCCAGCAGTGTCTCTCAGCGAACCGAAGCTTTCTTT | CASSVSQRTEAFF
- | TRBJ1-2 | TRBV19 | - | TGTGCCAGTAGTCTCGATACACAGGGCCGCGATGGCTACACCTTC | CASSLDTQGRDGYTF
- | TRBJ2-2 | TRBV6-5 | TRBD2 | TGTGCCAGCAGGTCGAGCGGGGGACTCACCGGGGAGCTGTTTTTT | CASRSSGGLTGELFF
- | TRBJ2-7 | TRBV5-1 | - | TGCGCCAGGCCGCCGCCGCGGGACCACGAGCAGTACTTC | CARPPPRDHEQYF
- | TRBJ2-3 | TRBV5-5 | - | TGTGCCAGCAGCTTGGAGGTCAGGGGAAATACGCAGTATTTT | CASSLEVRGNTQYF
- | TRBJ1-1 | TRBV2 | - | TGTGCCAGCAGTGATCGGGGTACTCGGGGCACTGAAGCTTTCTTT | CASSDRGTRGTEAFF
- | TRBJ1-2 | TRBV2 | - | TGTGCCAGCAGTGGTAATGGCTACACCTTC | CASSGNGYTF
- | TRBJ2-2 | TRBV27 | TRBD1 | TGTGCCAGCAGCATGCGACAGGGCGCCACCGGGGAGCTGTTTTTT | CASSMRQGATGELFF
- | TRBJ2-1 | TRBV19 | TRBD2 | TGTGCCAGTAGGCTAGCGGGGCTCTCCTACAATGAGCAGTTCTTC | CASRLAGLSYNEQFF
- | TRBJ2-5 | TRBV11-2 | TRBD1 | TGTGCCAGCAGCCCGGGTTCAGGGGGCGCGGAGACCCAGTACTTC | CASSPGSGGAETQYF
- | TRBJ2-4 | TRBV12-3/TRBV12-4 | - | TGTGCCAGCAGTTTATCTTCGAACATTCAGTACTTC | CASSLSSNIQYF
- | TRBJ1-4 | TRBV29-1 | - | TGCAGCGTCGCAGGGAATAGGGAAAAACTGTTTTTT | CSVAGNREKLFF
- | TRBJ1-1 | TRBV6-6 | - | TGTGCCAGCAGTTCCCGAACGGGTCGCACTGAAGCTTTCTTT | CASSSRTGRTEAFF
- | TRBJ1-1 | TRBV5-1 | - | TGCGCCAGCAGCTTGGCGAGCAGGGTGAACACTGAAGCTTTCTTT | CASSLASRVNTEAFF
- | TRBJ2-7 | TRBV7-3 | - | TGTGCCAGCAGCTGGGGGGGCGGAACCTACGAGCAGTACTTC | CASSWGGGTYEQYF
once | TRBJ1-4 | TRBV20-1 | - | TGCAGTGGGCTCGATAATGAAAAACTGTTTTTT | CSGLDNEKLFF
- | TRBJ1-2 | TRBV6-5 | - | TGTGCCAGCATGGGGCCGGGACACAGGCGCTACACCTTC | CASMGPGHRRYTF
- | TRBJ1-2 | TRBV30 | - | TGTGCCTGGACGGTAGAGGCTAACTATGGCTACACCTTC | CAWTVEANYGYTF
- | TRBJ1-6 | TRBV19 | - | TGTGCCAGTAGTTATCCTCGGGCACCCCTCCACTTT | CASSYPRAPLHF
- | TRBJ2-2 | TRBV18 | - | TGTGCCAGCTCACCAGACGGCCAGGGTGGCACCGGGGAGCTGTTTTTT | CASSPDGQGGTGELFF
- | TRBJ1-1 | TRBV19 | - | TGTGCCAGTAGGGTTGGTCGGGACACTGAAGCTTTCTTT | CASRVGRDTEAFF
- | TRBJ1-1 | TRBV12-1 | - | TGTGCCAGCCCTTCGTTGCCGGGGGACAACACTGAAGCTTTCTTT | CASPSLPGDNTEAFF
- | TRBJ2-7 | TRBV12-3/TRBV12-4 | - | TGTGCCAGCAGTTCGACAGTCGCCTACGAGCAGTACTTC | CASSSTVAYEQYF
- | TRBJ1-1 | TRBV5-4 | - | TGTGCCGGAAGAGACAGTACTCTGAACACTGAAGCTTTCTTT | CAGRDSTLNTEAFF
- | TRBJ2-7 | TRBV5-1 | TRBD1 | TGCGCCAGCAGCCAGGACAGGGTCTCCACTAAGTACTTC | CASSQDRVSTKYF
- | TRBJ1-4 | TRBV7-9 | - | TGTGCCAGCAGCTCCCAGTTCAGGACTAATGAAAAACTGTTTTTT | CASSSQFRTNEKLFF
- | TRBJ1-2 | TRBV18 | - | TGTGCCAGCTCACCATCCGGTGACAGATACTACTATGGCTACACCTTC | CASSPSGDRYYYGYTF
few | TRBJ1-2 | TRBV6-1 | TRBD1 | TGTGCCAGCACACCGGGGACAGGGAACTATGGCTACACCTTC | CASTPGTGNYGYTF
- | TRBJ1-2 | TRBV9 | - | TGTGCCAGCAGCGCTTCCCCCGTTGACTATGGCTACACCTTC | CASSASPVDYGYTF
- | TRBJ1-6 | TRBV7-9 | - | TGTGCCAGCAGCTTAGAAGCGGAAAGTCCAAGGTCACCCCTCCACTTT | CASSLEAESPRSPLHF
- | TRBJ1-1 | TRBV14 | - | TGTGCCAGCAGCCCCCTGGAAGGGAGCTCCACTGAAGCTTTCTTT | CASSPLEGSSTEAFF
- | TRBJ2-7 | TRBV13 | TRBD1 | TGTGCCAGCAGCTCCGGACAGGGAAAAGCCTACGAGCAGTACTTC | CASSSGQGKAYEQYF
- | TRBJ1-2 | TRBV19 | - | TGTGCCAGTAGCCCTTCAGGGGAAGGTGGCTACACCTTC | CASSPSGEGGYTF
- | TRBJ1-1 | TRBV2 | - | TGTGCCAGCAGTGAATCTCAAAGCCGACAGGCTGAAGCTTTCTTT | CASSESQSRQAEAFF
- | TRBJ2-3 | TRBV3-1/TRBV3-2 | - | TGTGCCAGCAGCGCAGGTGTGGACACAGATACGCAGTATTTT | CASSAGVDTDTQYF
- | TRBJ2-4 | TRBV21-1 | - | TGTGCCAGCAGCAAAGCTATACGGCAAAAAAGCTACAGGAAACTAGCCAAAAACATTCAGTACTTC | CASSKAIRQKSYRKLAKNIQYF
- | TRBJ2-2 | TRBV7-8 | - | TGTGCCAGCAGCTTAGGTCATAACAGATACACCGGGGAGCTGTTTTTT | CASSLGHNRYTGELFF
- | TRBJ1-1 | TRBV28 | TRBD1 | TGTGCCAGCAGTTTAATTCCCGGGACAGGCGAGAACACTGAAGCTTTCTTT | CASSLIPGTGENTEAFF
- | TRBJ1-4 | TRBV30 | - | TGTGCCGGAGGGTGGACAACTAATGAAAAACTGTTTTTT | CAGGWTTNEKLFF